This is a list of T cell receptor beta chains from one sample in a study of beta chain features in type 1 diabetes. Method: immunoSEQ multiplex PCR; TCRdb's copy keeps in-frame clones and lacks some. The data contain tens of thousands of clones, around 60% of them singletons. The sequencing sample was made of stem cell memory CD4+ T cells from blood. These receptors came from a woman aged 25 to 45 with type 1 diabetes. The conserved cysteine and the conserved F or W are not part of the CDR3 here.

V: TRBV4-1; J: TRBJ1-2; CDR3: ASSQVPGTTNYGYT
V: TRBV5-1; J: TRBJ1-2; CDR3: ASSHGDISNYGYT
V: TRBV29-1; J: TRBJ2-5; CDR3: SALTSGQETQY
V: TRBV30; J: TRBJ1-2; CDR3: AWSRQGGYGYT
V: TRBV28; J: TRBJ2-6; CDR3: ASSLTGSNVLT
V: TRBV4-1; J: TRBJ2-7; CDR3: ASSQGQGPTYEQY
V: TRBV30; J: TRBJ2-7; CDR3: AWSVRMTSGEQY
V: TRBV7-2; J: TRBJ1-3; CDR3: ASRVRGAASGNTIY
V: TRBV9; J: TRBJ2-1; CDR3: ASSVVGGRGSYNEQF
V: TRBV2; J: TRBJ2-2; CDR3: ASRRAASGELF
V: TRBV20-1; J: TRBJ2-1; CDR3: SVVQPPQF
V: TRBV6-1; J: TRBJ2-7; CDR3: ASRQQGLHEQY
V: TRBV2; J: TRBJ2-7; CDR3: ASSEGGLAFNEQY
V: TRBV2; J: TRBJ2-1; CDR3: ASSDRYSEQF
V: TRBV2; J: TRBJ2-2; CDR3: ASTPTSGNTGELF
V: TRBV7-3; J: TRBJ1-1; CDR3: ASRAGDLNTEAF
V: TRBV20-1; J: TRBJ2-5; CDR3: TPADQETQY
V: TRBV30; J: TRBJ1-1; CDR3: AWSVGKGWTGNMNTEAF
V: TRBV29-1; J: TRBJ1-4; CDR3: SVESQGGEKLF
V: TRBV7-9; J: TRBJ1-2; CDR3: ASSLSPGQGYT
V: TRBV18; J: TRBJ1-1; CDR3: ASSRGQKNTEAF
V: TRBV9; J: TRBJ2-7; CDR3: ASSSGLAGESQY
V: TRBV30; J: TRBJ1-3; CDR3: AWSGTSGNTIY
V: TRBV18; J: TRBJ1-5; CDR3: ASSPQGLPGSNQPQH
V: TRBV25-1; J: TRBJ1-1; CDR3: ASFSREGAEAF
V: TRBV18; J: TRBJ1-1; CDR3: ASSPGTGRTGAEAF
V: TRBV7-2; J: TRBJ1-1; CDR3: ASSSREGYEAF
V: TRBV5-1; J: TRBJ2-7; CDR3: ASSLDPGGSGEQY
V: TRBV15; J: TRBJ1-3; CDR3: ATAALQASGNTIY
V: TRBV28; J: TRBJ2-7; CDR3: ASSSGTSGSYEQY
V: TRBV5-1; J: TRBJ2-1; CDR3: ASSLDAELEQF
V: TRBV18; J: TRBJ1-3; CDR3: ASSPNRAGNTIY
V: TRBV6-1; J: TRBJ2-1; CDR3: ASSVYRYNEQF
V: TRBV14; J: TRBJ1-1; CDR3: ASSQSSWNTEAF
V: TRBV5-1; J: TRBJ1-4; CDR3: ASSYSSVGGEKLF
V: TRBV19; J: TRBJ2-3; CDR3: ASSTSDYTGTDTQY
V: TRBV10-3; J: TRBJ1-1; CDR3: ASALVEGEAF
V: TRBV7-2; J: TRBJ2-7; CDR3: ASSFSSYEQY
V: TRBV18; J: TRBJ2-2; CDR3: ASSRQDPNTGELF
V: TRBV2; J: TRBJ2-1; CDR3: ASSPTGYNEQF
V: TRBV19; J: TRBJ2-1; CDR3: ASSGQGYNEQF
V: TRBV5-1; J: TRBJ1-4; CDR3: ASSAGGAGNEKLF
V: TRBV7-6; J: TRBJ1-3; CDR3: ASSSRTGTGPGNTIY
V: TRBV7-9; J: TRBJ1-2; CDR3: ASSLRGGLGYT
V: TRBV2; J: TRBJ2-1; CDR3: ASSASGEYNEQF
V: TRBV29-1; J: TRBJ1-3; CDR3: SVQQGSGNTIY
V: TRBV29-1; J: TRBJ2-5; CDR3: SVGGQGPQETQY
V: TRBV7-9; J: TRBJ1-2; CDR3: ASSSGVHYGYT
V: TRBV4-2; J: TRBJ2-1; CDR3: ASSQAGGEQF
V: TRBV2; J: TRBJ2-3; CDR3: ASSEQGDTQY
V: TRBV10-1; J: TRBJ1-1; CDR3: ASSSGQGNTEAF
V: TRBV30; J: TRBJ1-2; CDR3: AWSSTGEQGYT
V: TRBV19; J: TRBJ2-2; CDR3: ASNPAGSTNTGELF
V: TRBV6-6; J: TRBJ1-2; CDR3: ASSPWTGSYT
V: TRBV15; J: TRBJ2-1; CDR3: ATSRDPAGLAGSYNEQF